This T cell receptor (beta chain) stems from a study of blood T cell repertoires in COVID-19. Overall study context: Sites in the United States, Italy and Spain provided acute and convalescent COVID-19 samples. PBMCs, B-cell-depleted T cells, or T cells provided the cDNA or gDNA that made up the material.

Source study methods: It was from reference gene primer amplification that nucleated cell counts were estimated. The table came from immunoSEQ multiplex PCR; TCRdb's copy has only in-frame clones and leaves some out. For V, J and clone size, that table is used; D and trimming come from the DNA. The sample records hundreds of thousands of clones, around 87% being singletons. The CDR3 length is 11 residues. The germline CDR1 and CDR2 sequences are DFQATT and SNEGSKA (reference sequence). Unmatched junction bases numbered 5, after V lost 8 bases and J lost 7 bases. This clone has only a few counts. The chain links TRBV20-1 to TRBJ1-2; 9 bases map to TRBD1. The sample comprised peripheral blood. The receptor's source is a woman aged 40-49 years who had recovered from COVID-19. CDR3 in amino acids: CSPQGAGGYTF. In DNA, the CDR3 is TGCAGTCCACAGGGGGCAGGTGGCTACACCTTC.